This T cell receptor (beta chain) was identified in a study of T-cell reconstitution after alpha-beta-depleted transplantation in children. This clonotype was recorded many times. The antigen remains undetermined. Researchers prepared the TCRbeta library using unique molecular identifiers, the study reports. TCRdb processed the PCR reads anew with MiXCR; each CDR3 protein has one entry. This table has more than 500,000 distinct CDR3 sequences, roughly 11% appearing once. Broader study findings: T-cell numbers and diversity one year post-transplant derived largely from freshly generated T cells. It was surviving recipient T cells and thymic progenitors that gave some patients high TCRbeta diversity at day 60. Roughly two months post-transplant, alpha-beta T cells reportedly originated from several hundred graft clones that had expanded.

Source: PBMCs, mostly from graft donor cells, taken 180 days after TCRalphabeta/CD19-depleted stem cell transplant. The sequence was obtained from a female patient aged 2-9 years who had a stem cell transplant for aplastic anemia, so the T cells may come from the graft donor.

This chain's CDR3 is CASSPEVRVAIQYF. As DNA, the CDR3 is TGTGCCAGCAGTCCCGAGGTAAGGGTGGCAATTCAGTACTTC. V usage is TRBV12-3 or TRBV12-4 and J usage is TRBJ2-4; D not resolved. V gave up 5 bases and J gave up 10 bases, with 18 bases separating them. This CDR3 has 14 amino acids.